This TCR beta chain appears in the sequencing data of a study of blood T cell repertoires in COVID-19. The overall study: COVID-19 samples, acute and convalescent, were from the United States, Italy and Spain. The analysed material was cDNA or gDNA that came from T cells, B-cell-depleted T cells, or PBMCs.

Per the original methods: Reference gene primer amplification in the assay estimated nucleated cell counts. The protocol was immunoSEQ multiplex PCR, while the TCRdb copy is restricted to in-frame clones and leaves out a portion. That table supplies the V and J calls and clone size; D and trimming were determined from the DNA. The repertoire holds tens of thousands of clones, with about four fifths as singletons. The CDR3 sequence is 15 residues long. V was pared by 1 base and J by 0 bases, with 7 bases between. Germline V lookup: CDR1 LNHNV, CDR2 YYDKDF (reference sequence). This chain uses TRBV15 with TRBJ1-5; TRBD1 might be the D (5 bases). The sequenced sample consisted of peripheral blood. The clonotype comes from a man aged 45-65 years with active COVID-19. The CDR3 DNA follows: TGTGCCACCAGCAGAGGACAGAATAGCAATCAGCCCCAGCATTTT. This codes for CATSRGQNSNQPQHF.